This note documents a single T cell receptor beta chain sequence. This clonotype was detected ten times or more. This clone's antigen is unknown. One base away there is no much larger clone; base qualities are not given. The sample originates from a study of regulatory T cells in long-lasting Graves disease (TCRdb year 2021). About the study as a whole: Persistent Graves' disease meant more than 5 years of antithyroid drug treatment with TSH receptor autoantibodies that stayed positive. TCR sequencing covered around 13 persistent and approximately 20 newly diagnosed Graves' disease patients, around 35 samples in total. Patients with persistent Graves' disease were compared with patients with newly diagnosed Graves' disease using TCR sequencing and RNA sequencing of peripheral blood. The study was registered as a clinical trial and conducted in China. In the clinical cohort, patients with persistent Graves' disease had used antithyroid drugs for an average of around 10 years. What the study reported, not specific to this receptor: Compared with newly diagnosed patients, patients with persistent Graves' disease had lower TCR Shannon entropy and fewer highly expanded clones, which suggests clonal expansion. Preferential use of TRBV28, TRBJ1-2 and TRBJ2-5 was observed in persistent disease, whereas TRBV20-1 and TRBJ2-1 were favored in newly diagnosed disease. Only peripheral blood was studied, because thyroid tissue, the primary lesion, was inaccessible. Sequencing and analysis were limited to the TCR beta chain. Persistent patients shared more public clonotypes among themselves (2,741) than newly diagnosed patients did (approximately 970). The authors noted that the small sample size was a limitation that may lower accuracy.

According to the study, the label for this sample's time point signals: persistent/refractory GD, antithyroid drugs over 5 years with positive TRAb. RNA was extracted from PBMCs in TRIzol for both TCR sequencing and RNA sequencing. Graves' disease was diagnosed according to American Thyroid Association guidelines. Recruitment of patients was carried out at an endocrinology department in Xi'an, China. From each patient, 7.5 to 10 milliliters of peripheral blood was collected into an EDTA anticoagulant tube. Ficoll Paque Plus density gradient separation was used to isolate PBMCs, and no further T cell sorting was performed. RNA quality was checked with an Agilent 2100 Bioanalyzer and agarose gel, and concentration with a NanoDrop 2000. The library was obtained by multiplex PCR. The instrument was an Illumina HiSeq 4000. iRepertoire HTBI primers and Arm-PCR amplification of CDR3 regions were used to construct TCR beta libraries. PCR products were gel purified before sequencing. In the source study's methods: Gene usage analysis of CDR3 amino acid clonotypes relied on the approximately 60 TRBV and 15 or so TRBJ segments identified across samples. Filtered high-quality paired reads were merged into contigs using COPE and FqMerger. BLAST was used to align contigs to IMGT TRBV, TRBD and TRBJ reference genes, and CDR3 was defined according to IMGT. Clonotypes above 0.1% frequency were classified as highly expanded clones. Repertoire diversity was measured by Shannon entropy, and V-J evenness by the Gini coefficient. Clonotypes shared by more than one individual were considered public. TCRdb cleaned the public reads at Q25 with fastp, built clones with MiXCR and kept in-frame beta chains. Merged by CDR3 protein, the rows form single entries marked with the most common genes and DNA. These V and J calls originate from TCRdb's pipeline instead of the authors' own analysis. Recorded for this sample are 310,000 or so distinct CDR3 sequences; roughly a fifth of them occurred a single time. Just under 30% of the sample is in the top ten clones.

V is reduced by 8 bases and J by 4 bases, leaving a spacing of 11 bases between them. The germline V gene supplies CDR1 MNHNS and CDR2 SASEGT. The CDR3 contains 12 residues, cysteine and phenylalanine counted. Left in the record is the CDR3 DNA by itself, 36 bases read in frame from the first base. The sequence is built from TRBV6-1 and TRBJ1-1; there is no confident call for the D gene. The clonotype was recovered from a female donor with Graves disease. The sequences come from peripheral blood mononuclear cells (PBMCs), collected when the disease was refractory, from a patient treated with antithyroid drugs. CDR3 reads: CASGLMGTEAFF. The DNA sequence is given as TGTGCCAGCGGACTAATGGGCACTGAAGCTTTCTTT.